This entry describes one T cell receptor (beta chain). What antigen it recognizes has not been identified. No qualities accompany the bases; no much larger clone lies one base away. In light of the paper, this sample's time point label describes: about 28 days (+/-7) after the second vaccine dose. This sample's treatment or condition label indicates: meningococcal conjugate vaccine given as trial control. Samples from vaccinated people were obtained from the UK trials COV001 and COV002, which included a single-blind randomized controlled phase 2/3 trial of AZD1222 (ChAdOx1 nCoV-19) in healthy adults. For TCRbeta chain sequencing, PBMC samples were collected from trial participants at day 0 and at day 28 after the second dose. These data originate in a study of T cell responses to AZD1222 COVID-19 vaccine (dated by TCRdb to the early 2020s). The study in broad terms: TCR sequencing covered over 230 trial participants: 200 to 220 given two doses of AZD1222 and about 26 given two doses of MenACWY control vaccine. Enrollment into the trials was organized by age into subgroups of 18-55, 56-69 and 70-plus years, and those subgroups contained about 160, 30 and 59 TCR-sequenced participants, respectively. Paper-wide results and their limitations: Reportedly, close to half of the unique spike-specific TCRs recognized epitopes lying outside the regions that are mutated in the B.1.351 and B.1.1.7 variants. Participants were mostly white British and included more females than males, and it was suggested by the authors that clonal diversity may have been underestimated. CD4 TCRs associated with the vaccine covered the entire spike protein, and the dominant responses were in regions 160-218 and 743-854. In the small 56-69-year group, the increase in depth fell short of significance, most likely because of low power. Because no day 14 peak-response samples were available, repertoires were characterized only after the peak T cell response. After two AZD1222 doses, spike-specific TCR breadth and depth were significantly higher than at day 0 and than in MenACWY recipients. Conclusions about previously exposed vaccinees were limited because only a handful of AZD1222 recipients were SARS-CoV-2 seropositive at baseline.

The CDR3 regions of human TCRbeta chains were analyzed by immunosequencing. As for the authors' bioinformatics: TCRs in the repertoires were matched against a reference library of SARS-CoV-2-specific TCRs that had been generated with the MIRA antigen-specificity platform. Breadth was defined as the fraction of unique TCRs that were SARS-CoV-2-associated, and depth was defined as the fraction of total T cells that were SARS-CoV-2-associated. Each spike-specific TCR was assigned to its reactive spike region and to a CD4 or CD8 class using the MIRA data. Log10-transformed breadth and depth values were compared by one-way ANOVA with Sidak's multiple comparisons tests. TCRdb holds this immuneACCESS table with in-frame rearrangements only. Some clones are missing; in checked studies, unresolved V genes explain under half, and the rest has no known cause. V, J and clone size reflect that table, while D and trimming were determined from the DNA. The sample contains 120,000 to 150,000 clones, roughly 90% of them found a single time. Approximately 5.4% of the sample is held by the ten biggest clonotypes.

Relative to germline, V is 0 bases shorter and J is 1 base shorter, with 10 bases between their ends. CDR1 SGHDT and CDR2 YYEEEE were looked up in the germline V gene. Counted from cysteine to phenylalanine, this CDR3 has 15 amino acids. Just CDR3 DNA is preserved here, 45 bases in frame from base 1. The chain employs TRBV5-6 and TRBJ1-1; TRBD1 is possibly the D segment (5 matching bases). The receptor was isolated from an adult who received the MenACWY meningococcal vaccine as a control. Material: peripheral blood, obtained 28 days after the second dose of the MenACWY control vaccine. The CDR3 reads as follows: CASSLVGAGNTEAFF. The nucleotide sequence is TGTGCCAGCAGCTTGGTAGGGGCAGGGAACACTGAAGCTTTCTTT. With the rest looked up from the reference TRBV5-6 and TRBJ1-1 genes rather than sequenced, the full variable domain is DAGVTQSPTHLIKTRGQQVTLRCSPKSGHDTVSWYQQALGQGPQFIFQYYEEEERQRGNFPDRFSGHQFPNYSSELNVNALLLGDSALYLCASSLVGAGNTEAFFGQGTRLTVV.